Given below is one T cell receptor beta chain in context. Using immunoSEQ multiplex PCR, the repertoire was profiled, and TCRdb retains in-frame clones only, with some absent. This sample has about 280,000 clones, with almost 90% found just once. This record belongs to a study of blood T cell repertoires in COVID-19. Background on the study: COVID-19 samples from acute and convalescent phases originated in the United States, Italy and Spain.

This CDR3 has 12 residues. Trimming shortened V by 5 bases and J by 1 base, and 5 bases separated the two germline ends. CDR1 and CDR2 (germline): LNHDA, SQIVND (reference sequence). This sequence joins TRBV19 and TRBJ2-5; D is uncertain. This clonotype was sampled from a woman aged 18-29 years with acute COVID-19. Sequencing was carried out using PBMCs or T cells enriched from blood (not recorded which). The CDR3 bases are TGTGCCAGTAGTTTCCTCCAAGAGACCCAGTACTTC. Translating it yields CASSFLQETQYF. The full variable domain, completed using reference TRBV19 and TRBJ2-5, is DGGITQSPKYLFRKEGQNVTLSCEQNLNHDAMYWYRQDPGQGLRLIYYSQIVNDFQKGDIAEGYSVSREKKESFPLTVTSAQKNPTAFYLCASSFLQETQYFGPGTRLLVL.